This T cell receptor (beta chain) was observed in a study of shared clonotypes between healthy human individuals. General study results and limits: Sharing across four donors was highest in naive CD4 (roughly 5%) and lowest in memory CD8 (roughly 0.4%).

The CDR3 has 16 amino acids. Germline V CDR1 and CDR2: SEHNR, FQNEAQ (reference sequence). V lost 4 bases to trimming and J lost 6 bases; unmatched junction nucleotides: 12. Sequencing was at deep level. Only in-frame clones appear in the TCRdb table, and some are missing; sequencing was by immunoSEQ multiplex PCR. The sample comprises 1,400,000 or so clones, 98% to 99% of which are singletons, and around 0.38% rests with the top ten. This clone was seen once. The antigen remains unidentified. The sample consisted of naive CD4+ T cells sorted from blood. The subset: CD45RA+ positively selected. This TCR was sampled from a man aged 25-45 years in good health. The rearrangement uses TRBV7-9 and TRBJ2-7, with 10 nucleotides matching TRBD1. CDR3 DNA sequence: TGTGCCAGCAGCTCCCTTCGTGGACAGGGGGTTTTCGAGCAGTACTTC. It translates to CASSSLRGQGVFEQYF.